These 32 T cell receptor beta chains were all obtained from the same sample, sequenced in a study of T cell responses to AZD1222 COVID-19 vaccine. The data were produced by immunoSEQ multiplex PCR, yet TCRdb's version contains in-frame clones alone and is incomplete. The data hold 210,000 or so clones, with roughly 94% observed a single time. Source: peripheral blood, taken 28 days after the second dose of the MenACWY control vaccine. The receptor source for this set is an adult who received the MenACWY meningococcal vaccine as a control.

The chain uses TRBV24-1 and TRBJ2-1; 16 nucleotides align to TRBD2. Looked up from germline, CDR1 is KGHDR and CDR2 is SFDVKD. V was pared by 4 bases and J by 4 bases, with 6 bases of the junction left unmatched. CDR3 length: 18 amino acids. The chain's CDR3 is CATSEPGLAGGPYNEQFF. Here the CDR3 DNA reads TGTGCCACCAGTGAGCCGGGACTAGCGGGAGGGCCTTACAATGAGCAGTTCTTC.

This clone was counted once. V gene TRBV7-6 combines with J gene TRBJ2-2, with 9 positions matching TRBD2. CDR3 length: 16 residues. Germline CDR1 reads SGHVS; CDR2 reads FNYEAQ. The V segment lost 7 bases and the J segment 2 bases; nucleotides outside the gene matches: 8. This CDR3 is CASNNKRGDNTGELFF. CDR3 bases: TGTGCCAGCAACAACAAGCGGGGGGACAACACCGGGGAGCTGTTTTTT.

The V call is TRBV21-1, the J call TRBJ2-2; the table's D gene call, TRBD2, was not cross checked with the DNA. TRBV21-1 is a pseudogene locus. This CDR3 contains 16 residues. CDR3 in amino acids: CASSKKRAGNTGELFF. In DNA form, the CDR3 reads TGTGCCAGCAGCAAAAAGCGGGCGGGTAACACCGGGGAGCTGTTTTTT.

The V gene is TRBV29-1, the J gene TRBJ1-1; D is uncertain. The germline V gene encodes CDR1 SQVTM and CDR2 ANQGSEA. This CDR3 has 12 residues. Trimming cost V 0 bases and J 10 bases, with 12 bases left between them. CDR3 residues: CSVEDQAPGAFF. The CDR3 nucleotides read TGCAGCGTTGAAGATCAGGCCCCGGGAGCTTTCTTT.

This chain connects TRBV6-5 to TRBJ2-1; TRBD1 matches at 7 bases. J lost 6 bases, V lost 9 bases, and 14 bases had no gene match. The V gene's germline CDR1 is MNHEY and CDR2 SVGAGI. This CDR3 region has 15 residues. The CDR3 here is CASTGPGTDSNEQFF. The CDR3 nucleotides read TGTGCCAGTACGGGACCCGGGACAGACAGCAATGAGCAGTTCTTC.

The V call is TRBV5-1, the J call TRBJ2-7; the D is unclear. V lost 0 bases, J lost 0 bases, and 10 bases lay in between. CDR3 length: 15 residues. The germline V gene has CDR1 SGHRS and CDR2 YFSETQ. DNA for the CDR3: TGCGCCAGCAGCTTGGAGCCAGCTAACTCCTACGAGCAGTACTTC. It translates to CASSLEPANSYEQYF.

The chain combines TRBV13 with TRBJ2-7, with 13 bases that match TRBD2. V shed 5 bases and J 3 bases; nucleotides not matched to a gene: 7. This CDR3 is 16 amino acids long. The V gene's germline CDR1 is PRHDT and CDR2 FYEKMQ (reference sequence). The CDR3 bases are TGTGCCAGCAGCCTGCCGACTAGCGGGGGGTTCTACGAGCAGTACTTC. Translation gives CASSLPTSGGFYEQYF.

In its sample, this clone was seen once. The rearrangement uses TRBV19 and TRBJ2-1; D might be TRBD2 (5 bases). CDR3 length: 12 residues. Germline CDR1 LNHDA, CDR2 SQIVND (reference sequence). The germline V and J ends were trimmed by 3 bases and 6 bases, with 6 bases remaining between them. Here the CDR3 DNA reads TGTGCCAGTAGTATGGACTCCAATGAGCAGTTCTTC. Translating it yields CASSMDSNEQFF. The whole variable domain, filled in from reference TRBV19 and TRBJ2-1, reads DGGITQSPKYLFRKEGQNVTLSCEQNLNHDAMYWYRQDPGQGLRLIYYSQIVNDFQKGDIAEGYSVSREKKESFPLTVTSAQKNPTAFYLCASSMDSNEQFFGPGTRLTVL.

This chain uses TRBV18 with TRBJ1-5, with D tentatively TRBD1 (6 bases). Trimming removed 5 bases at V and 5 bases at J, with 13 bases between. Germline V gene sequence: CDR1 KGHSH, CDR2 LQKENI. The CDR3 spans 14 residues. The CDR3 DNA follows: TGTGCCAGCTCATCCAGGGACACCGATCAGCCCCAGCATTTT. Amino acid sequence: CASSSRDTDQPQHF. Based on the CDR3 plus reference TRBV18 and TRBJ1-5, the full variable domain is NAGVMQNPRHLVRRRGQEARLRCSPMKGHSHVYWYRQLPEEGLKFMVYLQKENIIDESGMPKERFSAEFPKEGPSILRIQQVVRGDSAAYFCASSSRDTDQPQHFGDGTRLSIL.

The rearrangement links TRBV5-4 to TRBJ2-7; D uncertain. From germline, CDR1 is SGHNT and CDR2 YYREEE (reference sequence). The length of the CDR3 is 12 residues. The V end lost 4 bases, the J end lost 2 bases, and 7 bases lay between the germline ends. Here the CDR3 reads CASSPSPYEQYF. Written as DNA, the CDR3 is TGTGCCAGCAGCCCCTCCCCCTACGAGCAGTACTTC. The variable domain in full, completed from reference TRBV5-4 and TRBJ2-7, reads ETGVTQSPTHLIKTRGQQVTLRCSSQSGHNTVSWYQQALGQGPQFIFQYYREEENGRGNFPPRFSGLQFPNYSSELNVNALELDDSALYLCASSPSPYEQYFGPGTRLTVT.

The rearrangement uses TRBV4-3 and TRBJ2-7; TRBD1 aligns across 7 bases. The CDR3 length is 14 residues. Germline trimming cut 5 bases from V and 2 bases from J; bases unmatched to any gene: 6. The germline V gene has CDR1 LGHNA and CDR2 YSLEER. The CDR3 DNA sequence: TGCGCCAGCAGCACCCGACAGGGACCCTACGAGCAGTACTTC. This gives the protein CASSTRQGPYEQYF.

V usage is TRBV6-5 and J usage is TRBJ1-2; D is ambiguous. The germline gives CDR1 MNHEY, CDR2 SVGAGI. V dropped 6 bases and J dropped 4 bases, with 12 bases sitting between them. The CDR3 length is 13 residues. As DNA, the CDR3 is TGTGCCAGCAGGCCCCCCGCTATCTATGGCTACACCTTC. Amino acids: CASRPPAIYGYTF.

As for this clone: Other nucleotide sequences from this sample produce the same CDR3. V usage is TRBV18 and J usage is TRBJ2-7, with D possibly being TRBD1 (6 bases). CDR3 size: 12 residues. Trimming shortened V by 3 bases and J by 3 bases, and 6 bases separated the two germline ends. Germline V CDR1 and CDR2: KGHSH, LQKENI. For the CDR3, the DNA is TGTGCCAGCTCACCGGACAGCTACGAGCAGTACTTC. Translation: CASSPDSYEQYF.

The CDR3: CASKSGTGVGEQYF. The CDR3 nucleotides read TGCGCCAGCAAATCCGGGACAGGGGTCGGGGAGCAGTACTTC. V and J are TRBV5-1 and TRBJ2-7; 10 bases agree with TRBD1. The V segment lost 6 bases and the J segment 7 bases; nucleotides outside the gene matches: 10. The CDR3 covers 14 residues. Germline assignment: CDR1 SGHRS and CDR2 YFSETQ.

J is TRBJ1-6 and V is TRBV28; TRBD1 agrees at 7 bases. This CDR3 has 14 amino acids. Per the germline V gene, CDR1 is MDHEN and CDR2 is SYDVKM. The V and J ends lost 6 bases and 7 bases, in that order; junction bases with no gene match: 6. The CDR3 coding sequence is TGTGCCAGCAGCGCGACAGGGCGAAATTCACCCCTCCACTTT. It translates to CASSATGRNSPLHF.

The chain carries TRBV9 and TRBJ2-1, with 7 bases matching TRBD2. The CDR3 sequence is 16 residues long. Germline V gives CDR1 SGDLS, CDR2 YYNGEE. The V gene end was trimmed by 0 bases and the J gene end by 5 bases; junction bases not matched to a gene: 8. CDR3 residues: CASSVGTRLKNNEQFF. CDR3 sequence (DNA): TGTGCCAGCAGCGTAGGGACTAGACTTAAGAACAATGAGCAGTTCTTC.

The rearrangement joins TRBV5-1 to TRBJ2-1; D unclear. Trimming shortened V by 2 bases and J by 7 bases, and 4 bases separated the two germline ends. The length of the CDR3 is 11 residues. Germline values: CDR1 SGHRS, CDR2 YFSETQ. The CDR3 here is CASSLMNEQFF. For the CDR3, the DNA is TGCGCCAGCAGCTTAATGAATGAGCAGTTCTTC. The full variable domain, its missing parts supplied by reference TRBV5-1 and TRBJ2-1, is KAGVTQTPRYLIKTRGQQVTLSCSPISGHRSVSWYQQTPGQGLQFLFEYFSETQRNKGNFPGRFSGRQFSNSRSEMNVSTLELGDSALYLCASSLMNEQFFGPGTRLTVL.

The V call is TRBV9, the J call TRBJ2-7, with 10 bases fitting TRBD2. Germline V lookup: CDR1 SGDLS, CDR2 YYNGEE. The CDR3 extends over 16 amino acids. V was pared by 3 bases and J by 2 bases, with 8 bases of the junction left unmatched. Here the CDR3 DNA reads TGTGCCAGCAGCGCCAAGGGACTAGCGCCAACCTACGAGCAGTACTTC. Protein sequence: CASSAKGLAPTYEQYF.

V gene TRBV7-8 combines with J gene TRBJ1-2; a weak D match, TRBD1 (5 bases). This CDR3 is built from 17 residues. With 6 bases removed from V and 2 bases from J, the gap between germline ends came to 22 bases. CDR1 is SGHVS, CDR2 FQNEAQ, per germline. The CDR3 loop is CASSPYRGDVSNYGYTF. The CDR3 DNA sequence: TGTGCCAGCAGTCCTTACCGGGGGGATGTCTCAAACTATGGCTACACCTTC.

CDR3: CASSGEPGGADTQYF. DNA for the CDR3: TGTGCCAGCAGTGGCGAGCCCGGAGGCGCAGATACGCAGTATTTT. This chain uses TRBV2 with TRBJ2-3; TRBD2 might be the D (5 bases). The V end lost 4 bases, the J end lost 4 bases, and 15 bases lay between the germline ends. The CDR3 runs 15 residues. Germline-derived CDR1 and CDR2 are SNHLY and FYNNEI.

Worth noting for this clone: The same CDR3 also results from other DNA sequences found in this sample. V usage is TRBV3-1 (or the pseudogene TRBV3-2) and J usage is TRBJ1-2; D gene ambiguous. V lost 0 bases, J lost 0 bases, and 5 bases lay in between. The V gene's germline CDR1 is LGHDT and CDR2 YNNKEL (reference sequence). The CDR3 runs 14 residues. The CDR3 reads CASSQDTANYGYTF. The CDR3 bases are TGTGCCAGCAGCCAAGACACGGCTAACTATGGCTACACCTTC.

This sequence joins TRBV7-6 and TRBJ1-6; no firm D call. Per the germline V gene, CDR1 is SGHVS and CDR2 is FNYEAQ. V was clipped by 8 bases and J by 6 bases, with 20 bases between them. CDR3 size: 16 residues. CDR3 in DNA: TGTGCCAGCCACTGGAGGGCAGCGACGGTTAATTCACCCCTCCACTTT. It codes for CASHWRAATVNSPLHF.

CDR3 region: CASSGTSFDEQFF. CDR3 nucleotides: TGTGCCAGCAGCGGGACTAGTTTCGATGAGCAGTTCTTC. This sequence joins TRBV9 and TRBJ2-1; 7 bases match TRBD2. V was pared by 3 bases and J by 8 bases, with 5 bases of the junction left unmatched. The CDR3 totals 13 residues. Germline values: CDR1 SGDLS, CDR2 YYNGEE.

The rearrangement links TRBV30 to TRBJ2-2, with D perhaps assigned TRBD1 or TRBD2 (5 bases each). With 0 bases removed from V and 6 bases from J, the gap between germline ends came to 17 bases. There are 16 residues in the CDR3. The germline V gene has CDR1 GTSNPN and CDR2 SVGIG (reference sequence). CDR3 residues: CAWSVITRGPSGELFF. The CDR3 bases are TGTGCCTGGAGTGTAATAACTAGGGGACCCTCCGGGGAGCTGTTTTTT. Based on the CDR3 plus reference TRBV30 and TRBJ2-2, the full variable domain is SQTIHQWPATLVQPVGSPLSLECTVEGTSNPNLYWYRQAAGRGLQLLFYSVGIGQISSEVPQNLSASRPQDRQFILSSKKLLLSDSGFYLCAWSVITRGPSGELFFGEGSRLTVL.

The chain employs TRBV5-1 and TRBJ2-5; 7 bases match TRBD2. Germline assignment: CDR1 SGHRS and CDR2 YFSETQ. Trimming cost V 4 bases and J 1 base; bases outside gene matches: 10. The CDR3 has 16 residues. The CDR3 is CASSPGPGGGQETQYF. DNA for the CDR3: TGCGCCAGCAGCCCCGGACCGGGCGGGGGCCAAGAGACCCAGTACTTC.

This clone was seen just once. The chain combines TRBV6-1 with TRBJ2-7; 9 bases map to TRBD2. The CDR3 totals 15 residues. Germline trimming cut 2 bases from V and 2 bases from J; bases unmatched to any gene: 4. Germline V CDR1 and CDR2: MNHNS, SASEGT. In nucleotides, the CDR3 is TGTGCCAGCAGTGAAACACCTAGCGGGGCCTACGAGCAGTACTTC. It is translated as CASSETPSGAYEQYF.

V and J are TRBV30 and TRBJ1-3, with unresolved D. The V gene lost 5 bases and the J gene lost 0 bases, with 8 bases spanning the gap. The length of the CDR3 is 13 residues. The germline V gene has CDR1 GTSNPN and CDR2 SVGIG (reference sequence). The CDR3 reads CAWGASSGNTIYF. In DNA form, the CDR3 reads TGTGCCTGGGGCGCGAGCTCTGGAAACACCATATATTTT.

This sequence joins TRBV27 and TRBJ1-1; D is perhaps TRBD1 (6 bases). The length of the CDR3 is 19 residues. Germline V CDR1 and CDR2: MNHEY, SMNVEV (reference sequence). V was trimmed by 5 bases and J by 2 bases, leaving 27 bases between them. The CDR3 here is CASSPLGERGFGANTEAFF. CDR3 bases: TGTGCCAGCAGTCCCCTAGGGGAAAGGGGGTTTGGGGCCAACACTGAAGCTTTCTTT.

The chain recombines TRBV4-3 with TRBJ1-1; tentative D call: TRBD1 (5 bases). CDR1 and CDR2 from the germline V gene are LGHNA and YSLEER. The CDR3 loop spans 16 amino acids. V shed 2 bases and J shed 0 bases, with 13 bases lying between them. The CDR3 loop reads CASSQQARGLNTEAFF. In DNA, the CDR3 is TGCGCCAGCAGCCAACAAGCGCGGGGCTTGAACACTGAAGCTTTCTTT.

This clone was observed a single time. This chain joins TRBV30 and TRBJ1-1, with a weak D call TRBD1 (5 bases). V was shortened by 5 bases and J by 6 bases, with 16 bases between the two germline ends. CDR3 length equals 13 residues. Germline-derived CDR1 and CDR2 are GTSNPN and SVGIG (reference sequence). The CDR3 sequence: CAWSQWGSPEAFF. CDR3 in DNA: TGTGCCTGGTCCCAATGGGGGAGCCCTGAAGCTTTCTTT.

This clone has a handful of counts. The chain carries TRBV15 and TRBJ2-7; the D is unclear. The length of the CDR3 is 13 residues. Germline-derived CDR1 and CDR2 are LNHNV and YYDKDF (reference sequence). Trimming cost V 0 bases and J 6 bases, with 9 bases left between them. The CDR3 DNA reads TGTGCCACCAGCAGAGATCCATCGAGCGAGCAGTACTTC. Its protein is CATSRDPSSEQYF.

The CDR3 nucleotides are TGTGCCAGTAGTAAGCAGGGGGTCCAAGAGACCCAGTACTTC. Translated, it gives CASSKQGVQETQYF. The chain joins TRBV19 to TRBJ2-5; TRBD1 aligns across 7 bases. The CDR3 runs 14 residues. With 4 bases clipped from V and 1 base from J, the junction kept 3 bases outside the gene matches. Germline V gene data show CDR1 as LNHDA and CDR2 as SQIVND (reference sequence).